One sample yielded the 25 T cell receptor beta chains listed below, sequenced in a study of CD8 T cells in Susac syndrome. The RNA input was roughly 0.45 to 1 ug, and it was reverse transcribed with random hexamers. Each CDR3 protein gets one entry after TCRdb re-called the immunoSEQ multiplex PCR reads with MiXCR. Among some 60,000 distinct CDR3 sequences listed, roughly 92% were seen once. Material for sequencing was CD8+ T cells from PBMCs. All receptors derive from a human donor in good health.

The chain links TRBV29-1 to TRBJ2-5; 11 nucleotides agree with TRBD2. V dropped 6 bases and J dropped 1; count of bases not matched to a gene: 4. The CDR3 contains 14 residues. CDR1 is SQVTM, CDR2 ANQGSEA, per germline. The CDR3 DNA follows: TGCAGCGTAGGAGGGACTAGCGGCCAAGAGACCCAGTACTTC. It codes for CSVGGTSGQETQYF.

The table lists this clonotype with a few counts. The DNA for the CDR3 is TGTGCCAGCAGCGAGGGGGGCCTTGATTACGAGCAGTACTTC. Translating gives CASSEGGLDYEQYF. This sequence joins TRBV9 and TRBJ2-7; either TRBD1 or TRBD2 may fit D (6 bases each). From germline, CDR1 is SGDLS and CDR2 YYNGEE. The CDR3 spans 14 residues. With 3 bases removed from V and 4 bases from J, the gap between germline ends came to 14 bases.

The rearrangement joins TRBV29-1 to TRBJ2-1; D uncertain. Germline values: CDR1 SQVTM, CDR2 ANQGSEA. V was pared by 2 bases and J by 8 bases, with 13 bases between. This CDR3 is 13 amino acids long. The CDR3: CSVEPSPRYEQFF. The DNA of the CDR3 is TGCAGCGTTGAACCCAGCCCTCGGTATGAGCAGTTCTTC.

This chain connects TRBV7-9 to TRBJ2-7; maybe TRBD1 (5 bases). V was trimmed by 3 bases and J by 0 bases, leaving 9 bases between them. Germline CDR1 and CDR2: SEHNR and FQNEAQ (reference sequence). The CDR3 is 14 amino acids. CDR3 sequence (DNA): TGTGCCAGCAGCTTCAAGACAGCCTCCTACGAGCAGTACTTC. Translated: CASSFKTASYEQYF.

CDR3 loop: CASRRTSGTYNEQFF. In DNA, the CDR3 is TGTGCCAGCAGACGGACTAGCGGGACCTACAATGAGCAGTTCTTC. The J gene is TRBJ2-1, the V gene TRBV12-3 or TRBV12-4, with TRBD2 matching over 12 bases. V lost 6 bases and J lost 2; bases outside the gene matches: 2. The CDR3 length is 15 residues.

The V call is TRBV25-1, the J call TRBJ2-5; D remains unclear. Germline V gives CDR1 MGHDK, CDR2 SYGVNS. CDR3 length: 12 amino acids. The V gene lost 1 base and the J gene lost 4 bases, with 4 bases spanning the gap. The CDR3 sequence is CASSEWGETQYF. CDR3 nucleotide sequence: TGTGCCAGCAGTGAATGGGGAGAGACCCAGTACTTC.

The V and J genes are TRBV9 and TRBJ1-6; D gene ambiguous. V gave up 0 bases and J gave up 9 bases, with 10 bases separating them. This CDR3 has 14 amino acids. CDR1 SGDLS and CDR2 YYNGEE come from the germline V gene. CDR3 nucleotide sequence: TGTGCCAGCAGCGTAGACCCACAGATTTCACCCCTCCACTTT. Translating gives CASSVDPQISPLHF.

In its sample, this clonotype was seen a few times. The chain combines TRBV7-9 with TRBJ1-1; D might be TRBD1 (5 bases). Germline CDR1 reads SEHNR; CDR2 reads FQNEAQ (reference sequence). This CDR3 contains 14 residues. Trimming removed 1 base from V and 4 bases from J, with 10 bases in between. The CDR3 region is CASSLDGGTTEAFF. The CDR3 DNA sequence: TGTGCCAGCAGCTTAGACGGCGGGACCACTGAAGCTTTCTTT.

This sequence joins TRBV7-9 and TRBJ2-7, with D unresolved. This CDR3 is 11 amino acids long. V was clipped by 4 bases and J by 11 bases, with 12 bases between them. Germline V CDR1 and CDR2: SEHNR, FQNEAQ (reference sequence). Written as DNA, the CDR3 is TGTGCCAGCAGCTCGGAAGGTTTCGAGTACTTC. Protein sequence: CASSSEGFEYF.

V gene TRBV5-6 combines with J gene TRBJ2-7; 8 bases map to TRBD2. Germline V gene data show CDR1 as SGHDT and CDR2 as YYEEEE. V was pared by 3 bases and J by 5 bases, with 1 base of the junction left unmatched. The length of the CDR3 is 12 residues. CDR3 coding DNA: TGTGCCAGCAGCTCCGGGGGGGACGAGCAGTACTTC. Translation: CASSSGGDEQYF.

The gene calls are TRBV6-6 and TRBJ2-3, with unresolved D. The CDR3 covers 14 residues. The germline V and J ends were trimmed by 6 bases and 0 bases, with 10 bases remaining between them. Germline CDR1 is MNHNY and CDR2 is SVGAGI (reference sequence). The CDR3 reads CASSWVTSTDTQYF. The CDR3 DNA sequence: TGTGCCAGCAGCTGGGTAACTAGCACAGATACGCAGTATTTT.

The CDR3 region is CASSQDEERMNTEAFF. The CDR3 bases are TGCGCCAGCAGCCAAGATGAGGAGCGCATGAACACTGAAGCTTTCTTT. V is TRBV4-3 and J is TRBJ1-1; D call uncertain. Germline CDR1 and CDR2: LGHNA and YSLEER. V was pared by 0 bases and J by 0 bases, with 11 bases between. The CDR3 sequence is 16 residues long.

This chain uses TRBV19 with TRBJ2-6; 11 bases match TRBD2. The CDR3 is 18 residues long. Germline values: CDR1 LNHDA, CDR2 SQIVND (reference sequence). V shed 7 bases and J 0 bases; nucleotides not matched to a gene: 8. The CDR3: CASNVGLAVISGANVLTF. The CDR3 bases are TGTGCCAGTAATGTGGGACTAGCGGTAATCTCTGGGGCCAACGTCCTGACTTTC.

The CDR3 region is CASSQGGWGNTEAFF. CDR3 in DNA: TGTGCCAGCAGCCAGGGGGGTTGGGGGAACACTGAAGCTTTCTTT. The chain links TRBV27 to TRBJ1-1; 7 bases agree with TRBD1. This CDR3 has 15 amino acids. CDR1 is MNHEY, CDR2 SMNVEV, per germline (reference sequence). The V segment lost 6 bases and the J segment 1 base; nucleotides outside the gene matches: 8.

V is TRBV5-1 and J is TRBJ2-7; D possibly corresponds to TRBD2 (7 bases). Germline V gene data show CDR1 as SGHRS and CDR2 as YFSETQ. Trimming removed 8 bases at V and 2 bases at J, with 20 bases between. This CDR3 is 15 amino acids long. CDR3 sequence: CARALKRGAPYEQYF. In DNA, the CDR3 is TGCGCCAGGGCATTAAAACGGGGGGCGCCCTACGAGCAGTACTTC.

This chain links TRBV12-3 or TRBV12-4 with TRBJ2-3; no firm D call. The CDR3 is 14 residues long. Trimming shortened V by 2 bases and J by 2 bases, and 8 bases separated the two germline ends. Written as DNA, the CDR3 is TGTGCCAGCAGTTTACTGGAATACACAGATACGCAGTATTTT. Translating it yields CASSLLEYTDTQYF.

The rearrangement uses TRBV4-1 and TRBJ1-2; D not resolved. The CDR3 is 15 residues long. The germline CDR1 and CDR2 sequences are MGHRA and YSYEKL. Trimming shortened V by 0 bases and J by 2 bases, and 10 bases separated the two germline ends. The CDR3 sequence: CASSQDEGSNYGYTF. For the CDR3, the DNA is TGCGCCAGCAGCCAAGATGAGGGATCAAACTATGGCTACACCTTC.

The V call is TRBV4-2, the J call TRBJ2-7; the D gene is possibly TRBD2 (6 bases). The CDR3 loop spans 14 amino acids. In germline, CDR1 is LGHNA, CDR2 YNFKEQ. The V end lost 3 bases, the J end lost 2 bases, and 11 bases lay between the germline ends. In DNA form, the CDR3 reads TGTGCCAGCAGCCACCGGGACTCTACCTACGAGCAGTACTTC. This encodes CASSHRDSTYEQYF.

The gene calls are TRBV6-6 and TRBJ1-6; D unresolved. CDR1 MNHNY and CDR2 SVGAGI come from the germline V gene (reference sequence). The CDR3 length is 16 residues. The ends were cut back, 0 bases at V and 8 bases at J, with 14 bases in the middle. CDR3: CASSYSNWRRDSPLHF. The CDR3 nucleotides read TGTGCCAGCAGTTACTCGAACTGGCGGAGGGATTCACCCCTCCACTTT.

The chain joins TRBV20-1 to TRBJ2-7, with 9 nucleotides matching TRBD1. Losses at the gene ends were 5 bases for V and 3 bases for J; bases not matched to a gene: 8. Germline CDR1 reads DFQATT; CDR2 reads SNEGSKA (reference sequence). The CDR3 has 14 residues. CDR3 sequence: CSARPRDRDYEQYF. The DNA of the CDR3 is TGCAGTGCTCGCCCCCGGGACAGGGACTACGAGCAGTACTTC.

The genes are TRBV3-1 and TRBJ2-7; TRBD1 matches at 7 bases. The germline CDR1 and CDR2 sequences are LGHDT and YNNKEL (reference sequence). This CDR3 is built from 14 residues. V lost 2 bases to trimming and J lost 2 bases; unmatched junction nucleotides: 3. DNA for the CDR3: TGTGCCAGCAGCCAACCGGGACAGACCTACGAGCAGTACTTC. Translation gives CASSQPGQTYEQYF.

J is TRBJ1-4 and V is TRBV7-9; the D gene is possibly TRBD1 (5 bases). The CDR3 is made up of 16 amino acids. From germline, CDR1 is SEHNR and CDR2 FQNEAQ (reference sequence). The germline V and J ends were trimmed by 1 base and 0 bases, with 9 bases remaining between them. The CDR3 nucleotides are TGTGCCAGCAGCTTAGGTCAGGGTACAACTAATGAAAAACTGTTTTTT. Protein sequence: CASSLGQGTTNEKLFF.

This chain's CDR3 is CASSFFEGDTQYF. Written as DNA, the CDR3 is TGTGCCAGCAGTTTTTTCGAGGGGGATACGCAGTATTTT. The chain carries TRBV12-3 or TRBV12-4 and TRBJ2-3; D is possibly TRBD1 or TRBD2 (5 bases each). Trimming shortened V by 3 bases and J by 6 bases, and 10 bases separated the two germline ends. CDR3 size: 13 residues.

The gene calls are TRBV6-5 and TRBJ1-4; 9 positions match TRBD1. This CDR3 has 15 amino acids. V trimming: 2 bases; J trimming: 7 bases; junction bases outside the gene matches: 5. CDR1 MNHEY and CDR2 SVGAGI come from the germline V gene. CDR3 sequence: CASSYLGTGFEKLFF. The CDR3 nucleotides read TGTGCCAGCAGTTACCTGGGGACAGGGTTTGAAAAACTGTTTTTT.

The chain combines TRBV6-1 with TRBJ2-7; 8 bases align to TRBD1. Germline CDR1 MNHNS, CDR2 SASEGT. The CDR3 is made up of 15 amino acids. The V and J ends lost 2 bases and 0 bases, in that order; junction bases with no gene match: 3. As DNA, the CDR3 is TGTGCCAGCAGTGAACGGACAGGGATCTCCTACGAGCAGTACTTC. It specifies CASSERTGISYEQYF.